Presented here are 27 T cell receptor beta chains from one specimen sequenced in a study of blood T cell repertoires in COVID-19. Sequencing used immunoSEQ multiplex PCR; TCRdb keeps in-frame clones, though not all of them. In the table there are 430,000 or so clones, more than 75% of which are singletons. The sample consisted of PBMCs or T cells enriched from blood (not recorded which). The receptors shown here come from a woman aged 40 to 55 who had recovered from COVID-19.

The gene calls are TRBV19 and TRBJ1-4; TRBD1 is a possible D gene (6 bases). V was cut by 7 bases and J by 0 bases, with 9 bases left in between. The CDR3 runs to 14 residues. Germline V CDR1 and CDR2: LNHDA, SQIVND (reference sequence). CDR3 protein: CASTWTATNEKLFF. The CDR3 nucleotides read TGTGCCAGTACTTGGACAGCAACTAATGAAAAACTGTTTTTT. The entire variable domain, with the rest obtained from reference TRBV19 and TRBJ1-4, is as follows: DGGITQSPKYLFRKEGQNVTLSCEQNLNHDAMYWYRQDPGQGLRLIYYSQIVNDFQKGDIAEGYSVSREKKESFPLTVTSAQKNPTAFYLCASTWTATNEKLFFGSGTQLSVL.

V is TRBV11-2 and J is TRBJ2-5; D perhaps matches TRBD2 (5 bases). Looked up from germline, CDR1 is SGHAT and CDR2 is FQNNGV. The CDR3 totals 13 residues. V lost 5 bases and J 2 bases, leaving 9 bases between the germline ends. The DNA for the CDR3 is TGTGCCAGCAGCCCGAGGAGGCAAGAGACCCAGTACTTC. Translating it yields CASSPRRQETQYF. Full variable domain (missing parts from reference TRBV11-2 and TRBJ2-5): EAGVAQSPRYKIIEKRQSVAFWCNPISGHATLYWYQQILGQGPKLLIQFQNNGVVDDSQLPKDRFSAERLKGVDSTLKIQPAKLEDSAVYLCASSPRRQETQYFGPGTRLLVL.

In its sample, this clone was seen once. The V and J genes are TRBV7-2 and TRBJ2-5; D perhaps matches TRBD1 (5 bases). The CDR3 is 15 residues long. Germline V gives CDR1 SGHTA, CDR2 FQGNSA. Trimming took 4 bases from V and 4 from J, leaving 16 bases between them. The CDR3 DNA is TGTGCCAGCAGCTACCGGACAATGGGCCGAGAGACCCAGTACTTC. This encodes CASSYRTMGRETQYF. Full variable domain (rest looked up from reference TRBV7-2 and TRBJ2-5): GAGVSQSPSNKVTEKGKDVELRCDPISGHTALYWYRQSLGQGLEFLIYFQGNSAPDKSGLPSDRFSAERTGGSVSTLTIQRTQQEDSAVYLCASSYRTMGRETQYFGPGTRLLVL.

The V call is TRBV24-1, the J call TRBJ2-1; D is possibly TRBD2 (6 bases). The CDR3 sequence is 14 residues long. Per germline, CDR1 KGHDR and CDR2 SFDVKD. The germline V and J ends were trimmed by 5 bases and 0 bases, with 7 bases remaining between them. The CDR3 sequence: CATSGTNSYNEQFF. CDR3 nucleotides: TGTGCCACCAGTGGGACTAACTCCTACAATGAGCAGTTCTTC.

The chain uses TRBV11-3 and TRBJ2-7; D uncertain. The germline gives CDR1 SGHNT, CDR2 YENEEA. The length of the CDR3 is 12 residues. V was pared by 4 bases and J by 6 bases, with 10 bases between. The CDR3 DNA is TGTGCCAGCAGCTACCCCGTTAGCGAGCAGTACTTC. Protein product: CASSYPVSEQYF.

The CDR3 nucleotides are TGTGCCAGCAGCTTAAGCCAGGGAGGAACTGAAGCTTTCTTT. Protein: CASSLSQGGTEAFF. J is TRBJ1-1 and V is TRBV11-2, with D possibly matching TRBD1 (5 bases). The CDR3 spans 14 residues. Trimming shortened V by 2 bases and J by 5 bases, and 12 bases separated the two germline ends. In germline, CDR1 is SGHAT, CDR2 FQNNGV.

The J gene is TRBJ2-7, the V gene TRBV6-5; 7 positions agree with TRBD1. With 5 bases clipped from V and 3 bases from J, the junction kept 4 bases outside the gene matches. Germline CDR1 MNHEY, CDR2 SVGAGI. The CDR3 is 13 amino acids. The CDR3, as DNA: TGTGCCAGCAGTACAGGGGAAGGCTACGAGCAGTACTTC. Translated: CASSTGEGYEQYF.

This clone appeared a single time. V gene TRBV21-1 combines with J gene TRBJ2-5; the table's D gene call, TRBD2, was not cross checked with the DNA. TRBV21-1 corresponds to a pseudogene. The CDR3 contains 15 residues. This CDR3 reads CASSNTTSGLETQYF. The CDR3 region has the DNA TGTGCCAGCAGCAATACGACTAGCGGCTTAGAGACCCAGTACTTC.

The V gene is TRBV3-1 (or the pseudogene TRBV3-2), the J gene TRBJ2-7, with a possible D match to TRBD2 (6 bases). Germline values: CDR1 LGHDT, CDR2 YNNKEL (reference sequence). The CDR3 covers 15 residues. The ends were cut back, 1 base at V and 4 bases at J, with 14 bases in the middle. CDR3 in DNA: TGTGCCAGCAGCCAAGTGGGGACTCCTATATACGAGCAGTACTTC. Translation gives CASSQVGTPIYEQYF.

This sequence joins TRBV6-5 and TRBJ1-1; tentatively, D is TRBD1 (5 bases). Germline CDR1 and CDR2: MNHEY and SVGAGI. V dropped 4 bases and J dropped 10 bases, with 13 bases sitting between them. The CDR3 is 12 amino acids. Here the CDR3 reads CASSSGDLGAFF. Written as DNA, the CDR3 is TGTGCCAGCAGTTCGGGGGACTTGGGAGCTTTCTTT.

The gene calls are TRBV19 and TRBJ1-2; 9 bases map to TRBD1. The length of the CDR3 is 14 residues. V shed 5 bases and J 6 bases; nucleotides not matched to a gene: 7. Germline CDR1 reads LNHDA; CDR2 reads SQIVND (reference sequence). CDR3: CASSPRGQGNGYTF. In nucleotides, the CDR3 is TGTGCCAGTAGTCCTAGGGGACAGGGTAATGGCTACACCTTC. The variable domain in full, completed from reference TRBV19 and TRBJ1-2, reads DGGITQSPKYLFRKEGQNVTLSCEQNLNHDAMYWYRQDPGQGLRLIYYSQIVNDFQKGDIAEGYSVSREKKESFPLTVTSAQKNPTAFYLCASSPRGQGNGYTFGSGTRLTVV.

J is TRBJ2-5 and V is TRBV2; 13 bases are shared with TRBD2. Germline V gene lookup returns CDR1 SNHLY and CDR2 FYNNEI. This CDR3 comprises 14 residues. V lost 5 bases and J lost 5; bases outside the gene matches: 2. CDR3 nucleotides: TGTGCCAGCAGTCGGACTAGCGGGAGCGAGACCCAGTACTTC. It specifies CASSRTSGSETQYF.

V usage is TRBV7-2 and J usage is TRBJ2-6, with D hard to call. This CDR3 is built from 16 residues. V lost 4 bases to trimming and J lost 2 bases, with 12 bases between them. Germline CDR1 SGHTA, CDR2 FQGNSA. The CDR3 region is CASSSQVTTGANVLTF. CDR3 DNA sequence: TGTGCCAGCAGCTCGCAGGTCACCACTGGGGCCAACGTCCTGACTTTC.

The chain combines TRBV2 with TRBJ2-3; D is uncertain. Trimming took off 4 bases at V and 6 bases at J, with 11 bases between the two ends. CDR3 length equals 13 residues. Germline V gene sequence: CDR1 SNHLY, CDR2 FYNNEI. As DNA, the CDR3 is TGTGCCAGCAGTGCCCTCGCGTCCGATACGCAGTATTTT. This encodes CASSALASDTQYF.

The chain couples TRBV10-3 to TRBJ2-5, with 7 bases fitting TRBD2. The trim removed 7 bases at V and 4 bases at J, leaving 6 bases unmatched. This CDR3 is 13 amino acids long. Germline loops: CDR1 ENHRY, CDR2 SYGVKD. CDR3 protein: CAIKAGVGETQYF. For the CDR3, the DNA is TGTGCCATCAAGGCGGGAGTGGGAGAGACCCAGTACTTC.

The chain links TRBV29-1 to TRBJ1-1; D is unresolved. Trimming cost V 0 bases and J 8 bases, with 13 bases left between them. Germline V gives CDR1 SQVTM, CDR2 ANQGSEA. There are 13 residues in the CDR3. The CDR3 spells CSVEDHGRLEAFF. The CDR3 DNA follows: TGCAGCGTTGAAGATCATGGGAGGCTGGAAGCTTTCTTT.

The CDR3 DNA reads as TGCAGCGTTACATACAGGGTTTCGGGCTACACCTTC. This sequence encodes CSVTYRVSGYTF. The chain uses TRBV29-1 and TRBJ1-2, with TRBD1 as a possible D gene (6 bases). The germline gives CDR1 SQVTM, CDR2 ANQGSEA. The length of the CDR3 is 12 residues. Trimming left V 5 bases short and J 8 bases short, with 15 bases between.

This chain uses TRBV5-6 with TRBJ1-5; tentatively, D is TRBD1 (5 bases). This CDR3 is 12 amino acids long. V was shortened by 2 bases and J by 7 bases, with 7 bases between the two germline ends. In germline, CDR1 is SGHDT, CDR2 YYEEEE. The CDR3 loop is CASSLGVQPQHF. As DNA, the CDR3 is TGTGCCAGCAGCTTAGGGGTCCAGCCCCAGCATTTT. The variable domain in full, with the rest retrieved from reference TRBV5-6 and TRBJ1-5, is DAGVTQSPTHLIKTRGQQVTLRCSPKSGHDTVSWYQQALGQGPQFIFQYYEEEERQRGNFPDRFSGHQFPNYSSELNVNALLLGDSALYLCASSLGVQPQHFGDGTRLSIL.

The V call is TRBV19, the J call TRBJ1-4; tentatively, D is TRBD1 (5 bases). The CDR3 consists of 14 residues. The germline V gene has CDR1 LNHDA and CDR2 SQIVND (reference sequence). The ends were cut back, 3 bases at V and 7 bases at J, with 12 bases in the middle. The CDR3 DNA sequence: TGTGCCAGTAGTATCGGGGGAAGGAGTGAAAAACTGTTTTTT. Protein sequence: CASSIGGRSEKLFF.

The chain uses TRBV5-1 and TRBJ1-6, with D possibly matching TRBD1 (5 bases). There are 15 residues in the CDR3. Germline CDR1 is SGHRS and CDR2 is YFSETQ. V was pared by 3 bases and J by 8 bases, with 15 bases between. The CDR3 protein is CASSSEGSEDSPLHF. Here the CDR3 DNA reads TGCGCCAGCAGCTCGGAGGGGTCGGAGGATTCACCCCTCCACTTT. Complete variable domain (other parts from reference TRBV5-1 and TRBJ1-6): KAGVTQTPRYLIKTRGQQVTLSCSPISGHRSVSWYQQTPGQGLQFLFEYFSETQRNKGNFPGRFSGRQFSNSRSEMNVSTLELGDSALYLCASSSEGSEDSPLHFGNGTRLTVT.

The chain couples TRBV6-5 to TRBJ2-2, with D perhaps TRBD2 (6 bases). V lost 4 bases and J lost 6, with 12 bases in between. The CDR3 loop spans 14 amino acids. Germline CDR1 reads MNHEY; CDR2 reads SVGAGI. The CDR3 here is CASSWTGSSGELFF. The CDR3 DNA sequence: TGTGCCAGCAGTTGGACCGGGAGTTCCGGGGAGCTGTTTTTT.

The rearrangement joins TRBV7-8 to TRBJ2-7; 10 nucleotides line up with TRBD1. The CDR3 consists of 16 residues. Germline V gene data show CDR1 as SGHVS and CDR2 as FQNEAQ. Trimming took 2 bases from V and 0 from J; bases not matched to a gene: 4. The CDR3 here is CASSLSGTGVSYEQYF. The CDR3 DNA follows: TGTGCCAGCAGCTTATCCGGGACAGGGGTCTCCTACGAGCAGTACTTC.

The rearrangement links TRBV5-4 to TRBJ2-3; 9 nucleotides line up with TRBD1. The V gene end was trimmed by 4 bases and the J gene end by 1 base; junction bases not matched to a gene: 4. CDR1 SGHNT and CDR2 YYREEE come from the germline V gene (reference sequence). The CDR3 has 15 amino acids. Here the CDR3 reads CASSDTGGGTDTQYF. The CDR3 bases are TGTGCCAGCAGCGATACAGGGGGCGGCACAGATACGCAGTATTTT. The whole variable domain, remainder taken from reference TRBV5-4 and TRBJ2-3, is ETGVTQSPTHLIKTRGQQVTLRCSSQSGHNTVSWYQQALGQGPQFIFQYYREEENGRGNFPPRFSGLQFPNYSSELNVNALELDDSALYLCASSDTGGGTDTQYFGPGTRLTVL.

The V call is TRBV12-3 or TRBV12-4, the J call TRBJ2-7; 10 nucleotides match TRBD2. The CDR3 spans 13 residues. The V gene end was trimmed by 6 bases and the J gene end by 5 bases; junction bases not matched to a gene: 4. CDR3 residues: CASRASGSHEQYF. The DNA for the CDR3 is TGTGCCAGCAGGGCTAGCGGGAGCCACGAGCAGTACTTC.

J is TRBJ1-5 and V is TRBV25-1; D may be TRBD1 (6 bases). The CDR3 spans 15 residues. The germline V gene encodes CDR1 MGHDK and CDR2 SYGVNS. The ends were cut back, 3 bases at V and 4 bases at J, with 13 bases in the middle. Here the CDR3 reads CASSELSGENQPQHF. The DNA of the CDR3 is TGTGCCAGCAGTGAGCTTTCAGGGGAGAATCAGCCCCAGCATTTT.

The J gene is TRBJ1-2, the V gene TRBV7-9; TRBD1 might be the D (6 bases). This CDR3 region has 17 residues. The V end was cut by 5 bases, the J end by 6 bases, with 25 bases between. CDR1 and CDR2 from the germline V gene are SEHNR and FQNEAQ (reference sequence). The CDR3 nucleotides are TGTGCCAGCAGCCACCCGGGGGGGGTCGGGGGCTCTCATGGCTACACCTTC. Translation: CASSHPGGVGGSHGYTF.

This chain connects TRBV10-3 to TRBJ1-6; maybe TRBD1 (5 bases). The CDR3 is 15 amino acids. Germline V lookup: CDR1 ENHRY, CDR2 SYGVKD. The V gene lost 2 bases and the J gene lost 8 bases, with 13 bases spanning the gap. CDR3 amino acids: CAISEGMTEYSPLHF. CDR3 DNA: TGTGCCATCAGTGAGGGAATGACAGAATATTCACCCCTCCACTTT.